The 16 T cell receptor beta chains in this list originate from one sample, sequenced in a study of blood T cell repertoires in COVID-19. TCRdb keeps only in-frame clones here, not all; method: immunoSEQ multiplex PCR. Of some 230,000 clones in the sample, 85% to 90% are singletons; the top ten hold approximately 10%. Sequencing was done on a sample of peripheral blood. The receptors were gathered from a woman aged 45-65 years with COVID-19, enrolled during active disease.

This chain uses TRBV11-2 with TRBJ2-7; 7 nucleotides match TRBD2. The CDR3 is made up of 13 amino acids. CDR1 and CDR2 (germline): SGHAT, FQNNGV. With V trimmed by 5 bases and J by 4 bases, 5 bases remained unmatched. The CDR3 loop is CASSGAGPYEQYV. The DNA for the CDR3 is TGTGCCAGCAGCGGAGCGGGGCCTTACGAGCAGTACGTC.

The V and J genes are TRBV3-1 (or the pseudogene TRBV3-2) and TRBJ2-1, with D possibly matching TRBD2 (6 bases). V gave up 4 bases and J gave up 8 bases, with 18 bases separating them. CDR3 size: 15 residues. In germline, CDR1 is LGHDT, CDR2 YNNKEL (reference sequence). CDR3 sequence reads: CASSRPGTGADEQFF. The DNA of the CDR3 is TGTGCCAGCAGCCGCCCTGGGACTGGGGCGGATGAGCAGTTCTTC.

The chain uses TRBV5-1 and TRBJ2-1, with 12 positions matching TRBD2. CDR3 size: 18 residues. The trim removed 0 bases at V and 3 bases at J, leaving 7 bases unmatched. Germline V gene lookup returns CDR1 SGHRS and CDR2 YFSETQ. The CDR3 DNA reads TGCGCCAGCAGCTTGGTCCTCGGACTAGCGGGGATCTACAATGAGCAGTTCTTC. The encoded protein is CASSLVLGLAGIYNEQFF.

This rearrangement joins TRBV6-2 or TRBV6-3 to TRBJ1-5, with unresolved D. The CDR3 loop spans 15 amino acids. The V and J ends lost 4 bases and 0 bases respectively, with 10 bases between them. The V gene's germline CDR1 is MNHEY and CDR2 SVGEGT. CDR3 nucleotide sequence: TGTGCCAGCAGTTCACCCACCTATAGCAATCAGCCCCAGCATTTT. This sequence encodes CASSSPTYSNQPQHF.

This chain links TRBV3-1 (or the pseudogene TRBV3-2) with TRBJ2-7, with D maybe TRBD2 (6 bases). Trimming removed 4 bases at V and 3 bases at J, with 22 bases between. The CDR3 is 17 residues long. Germline CDR1 reads LGHDT; CDR2 reads YNNKEL (reference sequence). CDR3 sequence: CASSLDPNSHGGYEQYF. CDR3 nucleotide sequence: TGTGCCAGCAGCCTTGACCCTAACAGTCACGGGGGCTACGAGCAGTACTTC.

The gene calls are TRBV10-3 and TRBJ1-1; D not certain. The germline V gene encodes CDR1 ENHRY and CDR2 SYGVKD. With 8 bases removed from V and 0 bases from J, the gap between germline ends came to 13 bases. This CDR3 has 14 amino acids. The CDR3 coding sequence is TGTGCCATCGGGGAGACGGATTTGAACACTGAAGCTTTCTTT. Translating it yields CAIGETDLNTEAFF.

The gene calls are TRBV30 and TRBJ2-6; TRBD1 matches at 9 bases. V lost 5 bases and J lost 1; bases outside the gene matches: 3. Germline V gives CDR1 GTSNPN, CDR2 SVGIG (reference sequence). The CDR3 has 15 residues. CDR3 nucleotide sequence: TGTGCCTGGGGGACAGGGTTTTCTGGGGCCAACGTCCTGACTTTC. It translates to CAWGTGFSGANVLTF.

The count of this clone is one. The chain uses TRBV29-1 and TRBJ1-2, with TRBD1 matching 8 bases. CDR3 length: 14 residues. The V and J ends lost 1 base and 6 bases, in that order; junction bases with no gene match: 7. Germline CDR1 SQVTM, CDR2 ANQGSEA. The CDR3 sequence is CSVEGRGRVNGYTF. CDR3 nucleotides: TGCAGCGTTGAAGGCAGGGGGCGGGTGAATGGCTACACCTTC. Using reference TRBV29-1 and TRBJ1-2 for the parts outside the CDR3, the full variable domain is SAVISQKPSRDICQRGTSLTIQCQVDSQVTMMFWYRQQPGQSLTLIATANQGSEATYESGFVIDKFPISRPNLTFSTLTVSNMSPEDSSIYLCSVEGRGRVNGYTFGSGTRLTVV.

This rearrangement joins TRBV29-1 to TRBJ1-2; D uncertain. Germline loops: CDR1 SQVTM, CDR2 ANQGSEA. The CDR3 is 11 amino acids. V lost 5 bases and J lost 7, with 11 bases in between. In DNA, the CDR3 is TGCAGCGTTTCGACGGGGAGTGGCTACACCTTC. Translated: CSVSTGSGYTF.

This sequence joins TRBV30 and TRBJ1-6; the match to TRBD1 covers 8 bases. V shed 5 bases, J shed 10 bases, and the junction held 7 bases outside the gene matches. Germline V gene lookup returns CDR1 GTSNPN and CDR2 SVGIG (reference sequence). This CDR3 is built from 13 residues. This CDR3 reads CAWRTGIRSPLHF. CDR3 DNA: TGTGCCTGGCGGACAGGGATTCGATCACCCCTCCACTTT.

The chain recombines TRBV29-1 with TRBJ2-3; 8 bases map to TRBD1. With V trimmed by 6 bases and J by 4 bases, 6 bases remained unmatched. The CDR3 has 13 residues. Germline V CDR1 and CDR2: SQVTM, ANQGSEA. In nucleotides, the CDR3 is TGCAGCGTATCAGGGGGCATCCCAGATACGCAGTATTTT. This sequence encodes CSVSGGIPDTQYF.

This clone was detected only once. This chain connects TRBV29-1 to TRBJ2-5; unclear D gene. With 4 bases removed from V and 5 bases from J, the gap between germline ends came to 11 bases. This CDR3 is 12 amino acids long. Germline V gene lookup returns CDR1 SQVTM and CDR2 ANQGSEA. The CDR3 DNA reads as TGCAGCGTTGGAGGCTATTGGGAGACCCAGTACTTC. The encoded protein is CSVGGYWETQYF. Filled out from reference TRBV29-1 and TRBJ2-5, the complete variable domain reads SAVISQKPSRDICQRGTSLTIQCQVDSQVTMMFWYRQQPGQSLTLIATANQGSEATYESGFVIDKFPISRPNLTFSTLTVSNMSPEDSSIYLCSVGGYWETQYFGPGTRLLVL.

V usage is TRBV5-1 and J usage is TRBJ1-3; 8 positions match TRBD1. J lost 0 bases, V lost 7 bases, and 6 bases had no gene match. Germline V gene data show CDR1 as SGHRS and CDR2 as YFSETQ. This CDR3 has 15 amino acids. CDR3 DNA: TGCGCCAGCTTGGACAGGGCTTTCTCTGGAAACACCATATATTTT. This sequence encodes CASLDRAFSGNTIYF.

This chain joins TRBV19 and TRBJ2-7; tentatively, D is TRBD1 (5 bases). CDR1 LNHDA and CDR2 SQIVND come from the germline V gene (reference sequence). The germline V and J ends were trimmed by 10 bases and 3 bases, with 16 bases remaining between them. The CDR3 has 13 amino acids. CDR3 sequence: CATSAGLVYEQYF. In DNA, the CDR3 is TGTGCCACCAGCGCAGGGCTCGTCTACGAGCAGTACTTC.

This clone occurred a few times. V usage is TRBV27 and J usage is TRBJ1-6, with D unresolved. Deletions cut 5 bases from V and 8 bases from J, with 13 bases between. The length of the CDR3 is 14 residues. Germline CDR1 is MNHEY and CDR2 is SMNVEV (reference sequence). The CDR3, as DNA: TGTGCCAGCAGTCCCGCGGGTAGACATTCACCCCTCCACTTT. Protein: CASSPAGRHSPLHF.

The genes are TRBV19 and TRBJ1-2; the D gene is possibly TRBD1 (5 bases). Trimming pared 6 bases from V and 4 bases from J, leaving 12 bases between. There are 13 residues in the CDR3. Germline CDR1 and CDR2: LNHDA and SQIVND (reference sequence). The DNA for the CDR3 is TGTGCCAGTAGATTCCAGGGTGGCTATGGCTACACCTTC. Encoded protein: CASRFQGGYGYTF.